This T cell receptor beta chain is from a study of metastatic and nonmetastatic thyroid tumors. The overall study: The comparison covered peripheral blood and tumor or nodule tissue in malignant and benign thyroid patients. Study-level points and caveats: When malignant thyroid tumors were compared with benign nodules, TCR beta diversity was reportedly significantly higher in the malignant tumors. This held in both blood and tumor samples.

Patients had received no treatment of any kind before thyroid surgery. This clone was detected once. What it recognizes is unknown. Original analysis: CDR3 differences across clinicopathological groups were used to build a distant-metastasis classifier for papillary thyroid cancer. With MiXCR, TCRdb called clones anew from the PCR reads. What appears here as the V and J calls and clone size reflects TCRdb's work, not the paper's. In the table there are 30,000 to 40,000 clones, around a third of which are singletons. The V gene end was trimmed by 5 bases and the J gene end by 12 bases; junction bases not matched to a gene: 10. The CDR3 extends over 14 amino acids. The germline V gene has CDR1 SGHAT and CDR2 FQDESV (reference sequence).

The sequenced sample consisted of tumor tissue. The chain combines TRBV11-1 with TRBJ1-6, with 7 bases that match TRBD1. This sequence was found in a female donor with papillary thyroid cancer or a benign thyroid nodule (not recorded which). Some clones in this sample may be carry-over from other donors' samples. The CDR3 loop reads CASSPTRDSGPLHF. The DNA of the CDR3 is TGTGCCAGCAGCCCCACAAGGGACAGCGGACCCCTCCACTTT.